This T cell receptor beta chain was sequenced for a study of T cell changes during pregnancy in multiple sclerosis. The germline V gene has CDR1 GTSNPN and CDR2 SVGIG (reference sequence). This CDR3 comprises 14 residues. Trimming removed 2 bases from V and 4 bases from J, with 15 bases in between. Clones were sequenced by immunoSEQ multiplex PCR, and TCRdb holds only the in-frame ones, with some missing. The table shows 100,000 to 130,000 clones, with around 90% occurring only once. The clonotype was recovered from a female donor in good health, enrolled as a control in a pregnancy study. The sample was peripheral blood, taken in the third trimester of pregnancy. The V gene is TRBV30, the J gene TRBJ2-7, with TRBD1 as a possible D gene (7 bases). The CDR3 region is CAWSTPTGRYEQYF. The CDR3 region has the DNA TGTGCCTGGAGTACGCCGACAGGGAGGTACGAGCAGTACTTC.